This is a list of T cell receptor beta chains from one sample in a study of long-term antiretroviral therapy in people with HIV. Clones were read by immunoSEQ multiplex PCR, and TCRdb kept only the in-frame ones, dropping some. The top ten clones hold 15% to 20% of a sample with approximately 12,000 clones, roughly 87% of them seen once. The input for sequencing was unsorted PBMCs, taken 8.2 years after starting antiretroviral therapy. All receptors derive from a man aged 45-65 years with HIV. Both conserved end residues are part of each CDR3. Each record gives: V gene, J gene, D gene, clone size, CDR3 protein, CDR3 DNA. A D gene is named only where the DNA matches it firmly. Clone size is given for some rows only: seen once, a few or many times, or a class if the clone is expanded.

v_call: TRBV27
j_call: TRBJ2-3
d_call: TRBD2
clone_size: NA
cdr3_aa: CASSPGLAADTQYF
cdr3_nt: TGTGCCAGCAGTCCCGGACTAGCGGCAGATACGCAGTATTTT

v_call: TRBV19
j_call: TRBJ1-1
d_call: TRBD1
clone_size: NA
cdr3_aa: CASTQKDRGRSGEAFF
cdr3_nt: TGTGCCAGTACCCAGAAAGACAGGGGACGTTCGGGTGAAGCTTTCTTT

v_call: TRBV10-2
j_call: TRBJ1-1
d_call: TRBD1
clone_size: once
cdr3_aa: CASSEYRGRNTEAFF
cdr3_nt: TGCGCCAGCAGTGAGTACAGGGGGCGAAACACTGAAGCTTTCTTT

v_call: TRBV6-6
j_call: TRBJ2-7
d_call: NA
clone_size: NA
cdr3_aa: CASSLHSSYEQYF
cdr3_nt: TGTGCCAGCAGTCTCCATAGCTCCTACGAGCAGTACTTC

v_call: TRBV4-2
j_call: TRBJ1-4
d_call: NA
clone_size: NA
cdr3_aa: CASSQDRGLTNEKLFF
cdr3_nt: TGTGCCAGCAGCCAAGATAGGGGGTTAACTAATGAAAAACTGTTTTTT

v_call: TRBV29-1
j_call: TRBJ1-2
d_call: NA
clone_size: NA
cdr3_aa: CSVGPSRALQGLEGYGYTF
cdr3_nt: TGCAGCGTTGGGCCTTCTCGTGCCTTACAGGGATTAGAGGGCTATGGCTACACCTTC

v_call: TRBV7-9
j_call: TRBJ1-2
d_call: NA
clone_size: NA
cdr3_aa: CASSRTPGAFFSNYGYTF
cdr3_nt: TGTGCCAGCAGTCGGACCCCCGGGGCCTTCTTTTCTAACTATGGCTACACCTTC

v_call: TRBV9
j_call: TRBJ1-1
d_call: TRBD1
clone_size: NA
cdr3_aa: CASSADPGTGRGNTEAFF
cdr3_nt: TGTGCCAGCAGCGCTGACCCGGGGACAGGGCGTGGTAACACTGAAGCTTTCTTT

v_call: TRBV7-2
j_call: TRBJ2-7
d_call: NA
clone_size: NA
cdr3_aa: CASSLGWGGPGDEQYF
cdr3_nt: TGTGCCAGCAGCTTAGGCTGGGGCGGTCCCGGGGACGAGCAGTACTTC

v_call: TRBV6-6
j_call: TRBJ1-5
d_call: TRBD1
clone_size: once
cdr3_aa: CASDGFRGDQPQHF
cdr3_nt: TGTGCCAGCGATGGGTTCAGGGGGGATCAGCCCCAGCATTTT